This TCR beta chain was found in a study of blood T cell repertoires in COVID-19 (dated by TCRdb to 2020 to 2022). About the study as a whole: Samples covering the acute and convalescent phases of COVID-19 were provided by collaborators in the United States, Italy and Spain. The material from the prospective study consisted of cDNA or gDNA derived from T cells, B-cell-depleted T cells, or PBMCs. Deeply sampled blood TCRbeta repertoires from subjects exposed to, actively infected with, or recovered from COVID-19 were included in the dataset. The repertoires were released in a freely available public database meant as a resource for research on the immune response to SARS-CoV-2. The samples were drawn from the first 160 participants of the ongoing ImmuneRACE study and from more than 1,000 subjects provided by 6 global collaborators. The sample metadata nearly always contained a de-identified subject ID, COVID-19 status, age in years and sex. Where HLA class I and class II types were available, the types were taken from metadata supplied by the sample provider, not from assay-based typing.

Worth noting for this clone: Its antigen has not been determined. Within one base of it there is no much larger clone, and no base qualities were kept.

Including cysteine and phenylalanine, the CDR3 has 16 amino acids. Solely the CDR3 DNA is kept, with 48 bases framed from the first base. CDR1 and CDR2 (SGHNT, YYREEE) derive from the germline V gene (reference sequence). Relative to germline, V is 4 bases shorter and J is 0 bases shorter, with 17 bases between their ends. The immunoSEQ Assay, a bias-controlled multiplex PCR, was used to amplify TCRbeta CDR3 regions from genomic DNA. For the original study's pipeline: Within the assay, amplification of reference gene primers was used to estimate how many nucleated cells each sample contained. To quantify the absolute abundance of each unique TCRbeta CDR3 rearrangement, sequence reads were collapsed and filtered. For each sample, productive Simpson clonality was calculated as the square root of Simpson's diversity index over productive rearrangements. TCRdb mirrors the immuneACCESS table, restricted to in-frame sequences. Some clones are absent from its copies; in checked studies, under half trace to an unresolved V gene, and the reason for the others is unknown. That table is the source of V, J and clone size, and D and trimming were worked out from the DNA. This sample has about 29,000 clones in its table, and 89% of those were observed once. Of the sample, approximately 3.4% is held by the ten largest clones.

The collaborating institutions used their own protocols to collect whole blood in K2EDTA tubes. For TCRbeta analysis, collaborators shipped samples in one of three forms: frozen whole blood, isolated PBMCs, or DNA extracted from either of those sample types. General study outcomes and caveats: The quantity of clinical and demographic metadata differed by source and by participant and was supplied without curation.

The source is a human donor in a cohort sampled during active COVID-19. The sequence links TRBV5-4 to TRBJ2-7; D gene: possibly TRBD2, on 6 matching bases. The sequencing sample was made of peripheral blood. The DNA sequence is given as TGTGCCAGCAGCCGCGGCACGGACTATAACTCCTACGAGCAGTACTTC. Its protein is CASSRGTDYNSYEQYF.